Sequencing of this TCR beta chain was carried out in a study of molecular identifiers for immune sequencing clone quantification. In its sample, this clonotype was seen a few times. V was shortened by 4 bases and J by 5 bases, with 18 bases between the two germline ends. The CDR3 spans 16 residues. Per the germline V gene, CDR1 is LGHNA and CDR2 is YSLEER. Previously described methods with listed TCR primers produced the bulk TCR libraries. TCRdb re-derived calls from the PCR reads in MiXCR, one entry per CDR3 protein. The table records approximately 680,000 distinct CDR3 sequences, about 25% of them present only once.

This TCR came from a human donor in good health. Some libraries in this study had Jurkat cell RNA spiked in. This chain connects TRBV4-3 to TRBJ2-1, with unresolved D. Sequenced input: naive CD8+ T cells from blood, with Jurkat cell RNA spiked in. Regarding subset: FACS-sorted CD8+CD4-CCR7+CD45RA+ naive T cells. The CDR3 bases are TGCGCCAGCAGCCTACATGCGTCGGAGATGAACAATGAGCAGTTCTTC. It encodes CASSLHASEMNNEQFF.